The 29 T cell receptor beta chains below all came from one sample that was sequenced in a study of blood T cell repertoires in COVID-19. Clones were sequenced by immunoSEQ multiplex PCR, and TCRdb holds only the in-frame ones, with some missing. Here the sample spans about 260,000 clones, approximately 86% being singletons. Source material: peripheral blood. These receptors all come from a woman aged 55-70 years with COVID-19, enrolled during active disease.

The CDR3, as DNA: TGTGCCAGCAGCCCCGGCCCGGGTGGGAACTATGGCTACACCTTC. It codes for CASSPGPGGNYGYTF. The V gene is TRBV6-5, the J gene TRBJ1-2; D remains ambiguous. Germline values: CDR1 MNHEY, CDR2 SVGAGI. This CDR3 contains 15 residues. Deletions cut 6 bases from V and 2 bases from J, with 16 bases between.

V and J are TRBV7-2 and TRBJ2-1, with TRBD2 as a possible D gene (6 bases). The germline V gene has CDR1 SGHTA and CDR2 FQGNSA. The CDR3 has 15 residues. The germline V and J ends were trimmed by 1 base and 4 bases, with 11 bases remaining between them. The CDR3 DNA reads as TGTGCCAGCAGCTTAGGAGGGACTTCATACAATGAGCAGTTCTTC. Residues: CASSLGGTSYNEQFF.

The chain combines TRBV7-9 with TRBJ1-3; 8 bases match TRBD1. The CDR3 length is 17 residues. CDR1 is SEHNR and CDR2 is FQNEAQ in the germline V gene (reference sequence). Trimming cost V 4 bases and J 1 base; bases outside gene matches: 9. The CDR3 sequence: CASSYGGQGGSGNTIYF. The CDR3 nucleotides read TGTGCCAGCAGCTACGGAGGACAGGGAGGGTCTGGAAACACCATATATTTT. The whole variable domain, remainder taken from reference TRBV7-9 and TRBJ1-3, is DTGVSQNPRHKITKRGQNVTFRCDPISEHNRLYWYRQTLGQGPEFLTYFQNEAQLEKSRLLSDRFSAERPKGSFSTLEIQRTEQGDSAMYLCASSYGGQGGSGNTIYFGEGSWLTVV.

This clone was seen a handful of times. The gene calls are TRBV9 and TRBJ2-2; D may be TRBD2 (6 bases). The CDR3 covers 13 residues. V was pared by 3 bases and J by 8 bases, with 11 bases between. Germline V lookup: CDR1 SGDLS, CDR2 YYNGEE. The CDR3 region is CASSGRARGELFF. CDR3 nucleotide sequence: TGTGCCAGCAGCGGGAGGGCCAGAGGGGAGCTGTTTTTT.

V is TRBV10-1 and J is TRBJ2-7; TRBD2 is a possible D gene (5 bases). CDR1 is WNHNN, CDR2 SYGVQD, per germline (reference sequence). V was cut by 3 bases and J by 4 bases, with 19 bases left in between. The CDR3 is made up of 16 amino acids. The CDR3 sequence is CASSERVTAGRYEQYF. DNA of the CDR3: TGCGCCAGCAGTGAACGTGTTACGGCGGGCCGATACGAGCAGTACTTC.

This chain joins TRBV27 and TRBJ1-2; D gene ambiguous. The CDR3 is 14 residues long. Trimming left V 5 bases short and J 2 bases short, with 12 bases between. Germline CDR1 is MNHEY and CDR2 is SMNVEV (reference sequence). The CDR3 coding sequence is TGTGCCAGCAGTCCAGACACCCTCAACTATGGCTACACCTTC. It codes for CASSPDTLNYGYTF.

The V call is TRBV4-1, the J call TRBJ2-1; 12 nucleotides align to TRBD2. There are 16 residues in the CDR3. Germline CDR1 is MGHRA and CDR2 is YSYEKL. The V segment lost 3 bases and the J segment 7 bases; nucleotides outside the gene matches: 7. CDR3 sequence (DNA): TGCGCCAGCAGCCAGGCCCTAGCGGGAGGGAGGAATGAGCAGTTCTTC. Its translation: CASSQALAGGRNEQFF.

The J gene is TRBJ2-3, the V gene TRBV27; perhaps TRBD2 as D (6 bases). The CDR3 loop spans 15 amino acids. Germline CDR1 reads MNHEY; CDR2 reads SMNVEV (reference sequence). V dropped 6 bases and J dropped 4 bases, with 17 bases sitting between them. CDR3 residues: CASRPRREASDTQYF. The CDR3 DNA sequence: TGTGCCAGCAGACCGCGGAGGGAGGCGTCAGATACGCAGTATTTT.

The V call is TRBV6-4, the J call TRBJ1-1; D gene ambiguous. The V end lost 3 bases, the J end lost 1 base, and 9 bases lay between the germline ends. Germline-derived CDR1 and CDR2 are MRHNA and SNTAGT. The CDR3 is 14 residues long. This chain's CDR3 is CASSEYPGNTEAFF. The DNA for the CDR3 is TGTGCCAGCAGTGAGTACCCGGGGAACACTGAAGCTTTCTTT.

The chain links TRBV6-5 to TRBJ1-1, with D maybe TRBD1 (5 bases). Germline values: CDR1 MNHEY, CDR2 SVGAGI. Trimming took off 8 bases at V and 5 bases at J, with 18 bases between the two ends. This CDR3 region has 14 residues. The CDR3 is CASGSGREGTEAFF. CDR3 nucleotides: TGTGCCAGCGGTAGTGGCAGGGAAGGGACTGAAGCTTTCTTT.

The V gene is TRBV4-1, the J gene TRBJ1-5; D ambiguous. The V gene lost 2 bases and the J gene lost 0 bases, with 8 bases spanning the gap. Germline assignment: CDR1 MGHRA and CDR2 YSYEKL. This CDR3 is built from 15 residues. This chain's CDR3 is CASSQQVYSNQPQHF. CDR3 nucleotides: TGCGCCAGCAGCCAACAGGTGTATAGCAATCAGCCCCAGCATTTT.

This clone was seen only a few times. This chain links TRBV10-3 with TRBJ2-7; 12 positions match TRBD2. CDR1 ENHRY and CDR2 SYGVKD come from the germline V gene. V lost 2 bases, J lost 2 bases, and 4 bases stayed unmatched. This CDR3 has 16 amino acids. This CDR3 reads CAISEGLAGMTYEQYF. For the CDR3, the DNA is TGTGCCATCAGTGAGGGACTAGCGGGAATGACCTACGAGCAGTACTTC.

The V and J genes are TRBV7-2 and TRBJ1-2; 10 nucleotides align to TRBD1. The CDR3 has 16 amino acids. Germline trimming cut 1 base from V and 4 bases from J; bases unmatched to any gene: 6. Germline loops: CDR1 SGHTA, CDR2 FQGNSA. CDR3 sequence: CASSLGVGTGAYGYTF. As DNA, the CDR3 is TGTGCCAGCAGCTTAGGAGTAGGGACAGGGGCCTATGGCTACACCTTC. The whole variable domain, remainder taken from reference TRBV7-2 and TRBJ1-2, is GAGVSQSPSNKVTEKGKDVELRCDPISGHTALYWYRQSLGQGLEFLIYFQGNSAPDKSGLPSDRFSAERTGGSVSTLTIQRTQQEDSAVYLCASSLGVGTGAYGYTFGSGTRLTVV.

In DNA, the CDR3 is TGCAGCGTTGTTAGGGGACGGACCGGGGGTGAAGCTTTCTTT. Translation: CSVVRGRTGGEAFF. The genes are TRBV29-1 and TRBJ1-1; TRBD1 might be the D (5 bases). Germline V gives CDR1 SQVTM, CDR2 ANQGSEA. The CDR3 extends over 14 amino acids. The V gene lost 4 bases and the J gene lost 7 bases, with 19 bases spanning the gap.

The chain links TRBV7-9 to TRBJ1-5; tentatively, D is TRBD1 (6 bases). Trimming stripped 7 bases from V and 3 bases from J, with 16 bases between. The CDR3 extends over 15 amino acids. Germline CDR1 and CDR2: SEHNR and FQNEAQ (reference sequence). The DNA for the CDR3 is TGTGCCAGCACCACATCCGGACAGCTCAATCAGCCCCAGCATTTT. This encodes CASTTSGQLNQPQHF.

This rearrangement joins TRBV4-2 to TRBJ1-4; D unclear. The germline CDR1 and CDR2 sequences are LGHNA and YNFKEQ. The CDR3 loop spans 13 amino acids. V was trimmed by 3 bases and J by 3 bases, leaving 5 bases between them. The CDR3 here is CASSQASNEKLFF. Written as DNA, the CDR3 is TGTGCCAGCAGCCAGGCCTCTAATGAAAAACTGTTTTTT.

The CDR3: CASSLRREGTQYF. The CDR3, as DNA: TGTGCCAGCAGTCTACGGCGGGAAGGGACCCAGTACTTC. J is TRBJ2-5 and V is TRBV27, with D possibly being TRBD2 (6 bases). Germline values: CDR1 MNHEY, CDR2 SMNVEV (reference sequence). CDR3 length: 13 amino acids. Between the trimmed V and J ends, which lost 5 bases and 7 bases, there was a span of 14 bases.

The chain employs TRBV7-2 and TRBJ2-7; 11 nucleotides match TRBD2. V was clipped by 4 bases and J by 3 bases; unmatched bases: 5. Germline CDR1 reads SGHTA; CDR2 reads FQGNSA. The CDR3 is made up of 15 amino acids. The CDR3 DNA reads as TGTGCCAGCAGCTCAACCGGGACTAGCGGCTACGAGCAGTACTTC. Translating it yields CASSSTGTSGYEQYF.

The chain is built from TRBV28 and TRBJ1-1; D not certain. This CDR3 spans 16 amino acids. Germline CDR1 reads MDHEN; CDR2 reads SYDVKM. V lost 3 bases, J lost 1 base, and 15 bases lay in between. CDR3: CASSLQPGLTNTEAFF. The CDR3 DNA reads TGTGCCAGCAGTTTGCAGCCGGGGTTGACGAACACTGAAGCTTTCTTT.

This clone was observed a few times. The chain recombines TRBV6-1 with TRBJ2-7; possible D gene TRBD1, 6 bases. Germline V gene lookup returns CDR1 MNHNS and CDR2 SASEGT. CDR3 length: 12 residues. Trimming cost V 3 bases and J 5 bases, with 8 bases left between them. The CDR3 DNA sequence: TGTGCCAGCAGTGACAGGGGAGACGAGCAGTACTTC. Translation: CASSDRGDEQYF.

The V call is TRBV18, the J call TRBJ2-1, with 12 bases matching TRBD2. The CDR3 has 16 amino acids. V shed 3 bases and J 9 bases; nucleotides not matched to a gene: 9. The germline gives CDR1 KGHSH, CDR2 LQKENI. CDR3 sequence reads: CASSPQTSGSGTEQFF. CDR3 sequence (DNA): TGTGCCAGCTCACCCCAGACTAGCGGGAGTGGTACTGAGCAGTTCTTC.

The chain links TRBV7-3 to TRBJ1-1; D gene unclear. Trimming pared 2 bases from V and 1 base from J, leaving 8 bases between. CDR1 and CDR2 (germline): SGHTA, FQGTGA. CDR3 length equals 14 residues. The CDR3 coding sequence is TGTGCCAGCAGCTTACAGCCAGGGAACACTGAAGCTTTCTTT. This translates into CASSLQPGNTEAFF.

CDR3 sequence reads: CASSEELAGADTQYF. The CDR3 DNA reads as TGCGCCAGCAGCGAAGAACTAGCGGGAGCAGATACGCAGTATTTT. The rearrangement uses TRBV5-1 and TRBJ2-3; 11 positions agree with TRBD2. The CDR3 length is 15 residues. Germline CDR1 SGHRS, CDR2 YFSETQ. The V segment lost 4 bases and the J segment 4 bases; nucleotides outside the gene matches: 5. Variable domain in full (rest from reference TRBV5-1 and TRBJ2-3): KAGVTQTPRYLIKTRGQQVTLSCSPISGHRSVSWYQQTPGQGLQFLFEYFSETQRNKGNFPGRFSGRQFSNSRSEMNVSTLELGDSALYLCASSEELAGADTQYFGPGTRLTVL.

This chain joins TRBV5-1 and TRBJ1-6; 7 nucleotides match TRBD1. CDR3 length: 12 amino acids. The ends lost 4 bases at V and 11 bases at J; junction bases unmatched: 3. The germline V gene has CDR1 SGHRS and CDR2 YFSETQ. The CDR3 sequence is CASSRGQPPLHF. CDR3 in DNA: TGCGCCAGCAGCAGGGGACAGCCACCCCTCCACTTT.

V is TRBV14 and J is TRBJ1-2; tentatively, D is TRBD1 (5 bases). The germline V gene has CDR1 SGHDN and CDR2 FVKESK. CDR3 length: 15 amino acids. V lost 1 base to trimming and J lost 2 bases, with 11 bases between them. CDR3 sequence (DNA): TGTGCCAGCAGCCAAGTCTGGGGCGTCAACTATGGCTACACCTTC. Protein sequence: CASSQVWGVNYGYTF. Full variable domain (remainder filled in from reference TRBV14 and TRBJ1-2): EAGVTQFPSHSVIEKGQTVTLRCDPISGHDNLYWYRRVMGKEIKFLLHFVKESKQDESGMPNNRFLAERTGGTYSTLKVQPAELEDSGVYFCASSQVWGVNYGYTFGSGTRLTVV.

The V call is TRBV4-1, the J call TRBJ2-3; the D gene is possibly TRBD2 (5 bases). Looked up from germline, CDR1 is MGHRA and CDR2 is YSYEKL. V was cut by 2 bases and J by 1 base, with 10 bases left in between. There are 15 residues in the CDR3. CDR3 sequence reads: CASSQQTMGTDTQYF. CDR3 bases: TGCGCCAGCAGCCAACAGACTATGGGCACAGATACGCAGTATTTT.

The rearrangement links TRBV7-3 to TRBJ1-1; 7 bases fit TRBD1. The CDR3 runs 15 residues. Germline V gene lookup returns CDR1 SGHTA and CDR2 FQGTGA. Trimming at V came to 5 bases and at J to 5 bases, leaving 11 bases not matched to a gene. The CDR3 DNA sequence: TGTGCCAGCAGCCCATCACAGGGGACGGGAACTGAAGCTTTCTTT. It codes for CASSPSQGTGTEAFF.

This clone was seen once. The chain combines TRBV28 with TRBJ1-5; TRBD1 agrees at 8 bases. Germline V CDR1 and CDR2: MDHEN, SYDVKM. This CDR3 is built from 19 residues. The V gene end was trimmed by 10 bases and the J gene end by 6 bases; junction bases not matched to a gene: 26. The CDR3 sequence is CATTAPRKGPGQGGQPQHF. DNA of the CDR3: TGTGCCACCACTGCCCCGAGAAAAGGCCCCGGACAGGGAGGTCAGCCCCAGCATTTT.

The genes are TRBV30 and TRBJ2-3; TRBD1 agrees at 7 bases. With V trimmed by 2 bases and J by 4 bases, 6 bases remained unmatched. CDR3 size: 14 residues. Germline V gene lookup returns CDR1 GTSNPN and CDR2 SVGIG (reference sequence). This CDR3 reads CAWSTRGRADTQYF. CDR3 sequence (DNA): TGTGCCTGGAGTACTAGGGGGCGCGCAGATACGCAGTATTTT.